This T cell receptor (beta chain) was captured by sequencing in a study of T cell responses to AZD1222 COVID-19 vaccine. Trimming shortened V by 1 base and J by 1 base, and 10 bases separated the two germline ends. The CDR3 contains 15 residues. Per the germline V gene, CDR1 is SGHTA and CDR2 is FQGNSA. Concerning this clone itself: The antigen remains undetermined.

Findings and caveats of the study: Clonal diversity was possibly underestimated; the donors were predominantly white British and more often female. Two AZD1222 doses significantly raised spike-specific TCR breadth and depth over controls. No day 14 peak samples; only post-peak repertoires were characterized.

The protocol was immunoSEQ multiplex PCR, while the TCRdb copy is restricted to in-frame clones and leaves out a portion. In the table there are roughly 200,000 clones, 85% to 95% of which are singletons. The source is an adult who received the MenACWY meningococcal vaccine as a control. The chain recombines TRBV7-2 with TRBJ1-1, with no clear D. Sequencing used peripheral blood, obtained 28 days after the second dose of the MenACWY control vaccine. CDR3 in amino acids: CASSLGGGWNTEAFF. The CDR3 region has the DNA TGTGCCAGCAGCTTAGGTGGAGGGTGGAACACTGAAGCTTTCTTT.